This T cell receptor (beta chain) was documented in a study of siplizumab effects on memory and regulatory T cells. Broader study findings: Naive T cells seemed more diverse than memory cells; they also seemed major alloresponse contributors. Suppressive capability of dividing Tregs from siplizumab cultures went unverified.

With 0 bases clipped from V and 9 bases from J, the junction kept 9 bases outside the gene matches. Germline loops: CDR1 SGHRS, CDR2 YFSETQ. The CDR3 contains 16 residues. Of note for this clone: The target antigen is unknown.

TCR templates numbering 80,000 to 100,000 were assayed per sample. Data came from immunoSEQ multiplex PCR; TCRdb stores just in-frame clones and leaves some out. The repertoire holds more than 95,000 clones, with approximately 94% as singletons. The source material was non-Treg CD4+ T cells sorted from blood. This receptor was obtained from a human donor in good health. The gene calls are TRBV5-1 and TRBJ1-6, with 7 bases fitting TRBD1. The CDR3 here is CASSLEVVGGASPLHF. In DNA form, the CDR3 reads TGCGCCAGCAGCTTGGAGGTTGTAGGGGGCGCTTCACCCCTCCACTTT.